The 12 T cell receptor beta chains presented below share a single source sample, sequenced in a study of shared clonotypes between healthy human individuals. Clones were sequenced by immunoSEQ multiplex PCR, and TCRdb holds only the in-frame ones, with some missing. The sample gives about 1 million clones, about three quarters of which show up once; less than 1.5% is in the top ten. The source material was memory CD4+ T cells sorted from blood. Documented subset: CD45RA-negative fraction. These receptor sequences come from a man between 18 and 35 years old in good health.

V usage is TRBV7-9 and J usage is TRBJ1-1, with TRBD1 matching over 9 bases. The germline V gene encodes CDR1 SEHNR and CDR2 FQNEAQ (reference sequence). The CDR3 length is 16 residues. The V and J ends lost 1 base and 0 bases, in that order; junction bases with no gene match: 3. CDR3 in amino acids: CASSLGGTGLNTEAFF. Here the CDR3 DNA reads TGTGCCAGCAGCTTAGGAGGGACAGGGCTGAACACTGAAGCTTTCTTT.

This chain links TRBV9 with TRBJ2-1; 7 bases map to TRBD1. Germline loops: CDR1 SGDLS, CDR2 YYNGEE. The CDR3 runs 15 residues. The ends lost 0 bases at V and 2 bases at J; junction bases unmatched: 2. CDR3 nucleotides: TGTGCCAGCAGCGTAGACAGGGGTCCCTACAATGAGCAGTTCTTC. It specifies CASSVDRGPYNEQFF.

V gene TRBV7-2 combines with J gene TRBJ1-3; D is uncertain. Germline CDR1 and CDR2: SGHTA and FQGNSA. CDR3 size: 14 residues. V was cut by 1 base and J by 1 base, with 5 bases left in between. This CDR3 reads CASSLEWSGNTIYF. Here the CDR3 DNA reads TGTGCCAGCAGCTTAGAGTGGTCTGGAAACACCATATATTTT.

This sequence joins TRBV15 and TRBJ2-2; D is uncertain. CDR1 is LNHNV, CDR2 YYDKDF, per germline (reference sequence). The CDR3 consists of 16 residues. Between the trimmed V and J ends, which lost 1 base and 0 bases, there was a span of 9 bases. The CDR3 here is CATSRGSLTNTGELFF. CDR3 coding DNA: TGTGCCACCAGCAGAGGAAGCCTTACGAACACCGGGGAGCTGTTTTTT.

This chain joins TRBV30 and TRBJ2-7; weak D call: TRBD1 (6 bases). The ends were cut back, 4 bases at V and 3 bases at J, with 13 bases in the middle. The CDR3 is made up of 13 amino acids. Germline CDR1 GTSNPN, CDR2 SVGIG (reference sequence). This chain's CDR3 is CAWNTGFGYEQYF. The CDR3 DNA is TGTGCCTGGAATACAGGGTTCGGCTACGAGCAGTACTTC.

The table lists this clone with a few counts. Written as DNA, the CDR3 is TGTGCCAGCAGCGTAGATGGGAGTAGGGGACTCGAGCAGTTCTTC. Encoded protein: CASSVDGSRGLEQFF. The chain carries TRBV9 and TRBJ2-1; D perhaps matches TRBD2 (6 bases). The CDR3 extends over 15 amino acids. V was clipped by 0 bases and J by 10 bases, with 17 bases between them. Germline lookup yields CDR1 SGDLS and CDR2 YYNGEE.

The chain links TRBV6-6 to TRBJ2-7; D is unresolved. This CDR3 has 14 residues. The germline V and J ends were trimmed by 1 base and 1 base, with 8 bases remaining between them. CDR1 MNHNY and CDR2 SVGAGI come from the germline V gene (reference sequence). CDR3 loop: CASSYLPGSYEQYF. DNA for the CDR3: TGTGCCAGCAGTTACTTGCCAGGATCCTACGAGCAGTACTTC.

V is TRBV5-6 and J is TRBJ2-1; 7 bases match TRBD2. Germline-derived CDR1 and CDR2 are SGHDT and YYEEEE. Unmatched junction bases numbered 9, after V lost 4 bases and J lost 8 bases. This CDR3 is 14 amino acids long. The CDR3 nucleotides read TGTGCCAGCAGCCCCGGACTAGATGGATATGAGCAGTTCTTC. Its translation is CASSPGLDGYEQFF.

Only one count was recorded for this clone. The CDR3 sequence: CASSIVYGRVDGELFF. The CDR3 coding sequence is TGTGCCAGTAGTATAGTTTACGGGAGGGTAGACGGGGAGCTGTTTTTT. The rearrangement uses TRBV19 and TRBJ2-2, with 8 bases lining up with TRBD2. Per the germline V gene, CDR1 is LNHDA and CDR2 is SQIVND (reference sequence). The CDR3 is 16 amino acids. With 1 base clipped from V and 7 bases from J, the junction kept 8 bases outside the gene matches.

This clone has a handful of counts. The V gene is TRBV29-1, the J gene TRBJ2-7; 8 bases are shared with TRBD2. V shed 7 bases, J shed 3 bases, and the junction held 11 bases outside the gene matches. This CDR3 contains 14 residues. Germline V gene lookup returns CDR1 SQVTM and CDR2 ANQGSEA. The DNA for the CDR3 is TGCAGCGGTATTAGCGGGGTAAACATCTACGAGCAGTACTTC. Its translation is CSGISGVNIYEQYF.

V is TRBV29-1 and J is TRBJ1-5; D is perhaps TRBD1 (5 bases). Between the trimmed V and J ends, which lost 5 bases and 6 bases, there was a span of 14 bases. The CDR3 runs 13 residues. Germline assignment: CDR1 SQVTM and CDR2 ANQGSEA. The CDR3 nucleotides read TGCAGCGTTCTGGCCGGGGGGGGTCAGCCCCAGCATTTT. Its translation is CSVLAGGGQPQHF. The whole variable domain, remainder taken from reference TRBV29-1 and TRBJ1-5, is SAVISQKPSRDICQRGTSLTIQCQVDSQVTMMFWYRQQPGQSLTLIATANQGSEATYESGFVIDKFPISRPNLTFSTLTVSNMSPEDSSIYLCSVLAGGGQPQHFGDGTRLSIL.

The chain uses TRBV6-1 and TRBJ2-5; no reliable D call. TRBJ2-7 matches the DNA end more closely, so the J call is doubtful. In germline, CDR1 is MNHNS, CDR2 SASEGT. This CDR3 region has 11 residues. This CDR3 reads CASSLYYEQYF. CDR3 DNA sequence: TGTGCCAGCAGCCTCTACTACGAGCAGTACTTC.